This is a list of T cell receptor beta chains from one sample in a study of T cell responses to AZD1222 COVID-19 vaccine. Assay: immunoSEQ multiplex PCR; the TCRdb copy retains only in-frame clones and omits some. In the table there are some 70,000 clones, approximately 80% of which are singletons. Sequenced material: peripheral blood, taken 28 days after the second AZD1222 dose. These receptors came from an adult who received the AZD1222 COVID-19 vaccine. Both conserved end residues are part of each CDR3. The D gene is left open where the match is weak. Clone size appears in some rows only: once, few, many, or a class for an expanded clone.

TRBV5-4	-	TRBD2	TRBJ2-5	CASSREAMGETQYF	TGTGCCAGCAGCCGGGAGGCCATGGGGGAGACCCAGTACTTC
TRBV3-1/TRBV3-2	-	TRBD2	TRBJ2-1	CASSQDLRGVYNEQFF	TGTGCCAGCAGCCAAGATTTGCGGGGGGTCTACAATGAGCAGTTCTTC
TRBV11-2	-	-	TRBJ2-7	CASSLDPGKGEQYF	TGTGCCAGCAGCTTAGATCCAGGGAAGGGGGAGCAGTACTTC
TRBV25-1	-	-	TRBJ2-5	CASSETLTIQETQYF	TGTGCCAGCAGTGAAACATTGACAATTCAAGAGACCCAGTACTTC
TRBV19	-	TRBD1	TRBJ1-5	CASKQGNQPQHF	TGTGCCAGTAAACAGGGGAATCAGCCCCAGCATTTT
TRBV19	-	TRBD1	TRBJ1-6	CASSLGQYNSPLHF	TGTGCCAGTAGTTTGGGACAGTATAATTCACCCCTCCACTTT
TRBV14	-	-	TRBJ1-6	CASSLSRTAYLSPLHF	TGTGCCAGCAGCCTCTCAAGGACAGCCTATCTTTCACCCCTCCACTTT
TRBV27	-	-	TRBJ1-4	CASRQGRNNEKLFF	TGTGCCAGCAGACAAGGGAGAAATAATGAAAAACTGTTTTTT
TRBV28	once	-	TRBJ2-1	CASSDRRGEQFF	TGTGCCAGCAGTGACCGGAGGGGTGAGCAGTTCTTC
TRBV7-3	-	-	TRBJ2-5	CASSLGTTSRQETQYF	TGTGCCAGCAGCTTAGGGACGACAAGCCGCCAAGAGACCCAGTACTTC
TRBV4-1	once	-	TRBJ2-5	CASSQDGQGKETQYF	TGCGCCAGCAGCCAAGATGGGCAGGGGAAAGAGACCCAGTACTTC
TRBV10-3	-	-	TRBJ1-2	CAISAGSGYTF	TGTGCCATCAGTGCCGGTTCTGGCTACACCTTC
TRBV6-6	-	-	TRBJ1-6	CASSHVAGPRGNNSPLHF	TGTGCCAGCAGTCACGTGGCGGGGCCTAGGGGAAATAATTCACCCCTCCACTTT
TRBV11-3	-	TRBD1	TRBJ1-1	CASSLRGQGETEAFF	TGTGCCAGCAGCCTCCGGGGACAGGGTGAAACTGAAGCTTTCTTT
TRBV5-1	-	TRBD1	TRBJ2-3	CASSLAGARTGTDTQYF	TGCGCCAGCAGCTTGGCTGGTGCTAGGACAGGGACAGATACGCAGTATTTT
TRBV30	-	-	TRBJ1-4	CAWSRLGDLNEKLFF	TGTGCCTGGAGCCGTTTGGGGGATCTTAATGAAAAACTGTTTTTT
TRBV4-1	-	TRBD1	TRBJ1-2	CASSQVGQVDYGYTF	TGCGCCAGCAGCCAAGTAGGACAGGTGGACTATGGCTACACCTTC
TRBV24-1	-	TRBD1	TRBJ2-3	CATSDPRQGGTDTQYF	TGTGCCACCAGTGACCCCCGACAGGGGGGAACAGATACGCAGTATTTT
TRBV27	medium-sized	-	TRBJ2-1	CASSLGGIYNEQFF	TGTGCCAGCAGTTTAGGCGGGATTTACAATGAGCAGTTCTTC
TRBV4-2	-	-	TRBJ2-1	CASSQYKHEQFF	TGTGCCAGCAGCCAATATAAGCACGAGCAGTTCTTC
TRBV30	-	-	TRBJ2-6	CAWTPTGTSGANVLTF	TGTGCCTGGACCCCAACAGGGACCTCTGGGGCCAACGTCCTGACTTTC
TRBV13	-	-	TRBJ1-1	CASSLTLLNTEAFF	TGTGCCAGCAGCTTAACCCTGCTGAACACTGAAGCTTTCTTT
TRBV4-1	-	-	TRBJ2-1	CASGWTSRFF	TGCGCCAGCGGTTGGACTTCAAGATTCTTC
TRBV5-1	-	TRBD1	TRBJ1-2	CASSLGQGAEGYTF	TGCGCCAGCAGCTTGGGACAGGGGGCCGAAGGCTACACCTTC
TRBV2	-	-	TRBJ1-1	CASSEVTDEAFF	TGTGCCAGCAGTGAAGTGACGGATGAAGCTTTCTTT
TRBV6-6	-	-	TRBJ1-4	CASTLDRINEKLFF	TGTGCCAGCACCTTAGACAGGATCAATGAAAAACTGTTTTTT
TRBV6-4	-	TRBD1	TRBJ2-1	CASSFTGTGLDEQFF	TGTGCCAGCAGTTTTACCGGGACAGGGTTGGATGAGCAGTTCTTC
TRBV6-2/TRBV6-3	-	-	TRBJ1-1	CASSPNWSGKGTEAFF	TGTGCCAGCAGCCCTAACTGGTCAGGGAAGGGCACTGAAGCTTTCTTT
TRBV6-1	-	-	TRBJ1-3	CASSDSTGNTIYF	TGTGCCAGCAGTGATTCGACTGGAAACACCATATATTTT
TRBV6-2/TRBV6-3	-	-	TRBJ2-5	CASSTPPIQTQYF	TGTGCCAGCAGTACGCCCCCGATCCAGACCCAGTACTTC